This record concerns one T cell receptor beta chain sequence. The sample comes from a study of blood T cell repertoires in COVID-19. At the level of the study: From the United States, Italy and Spain came samples of acute and convalescent COVID-19. The analysed material was cDNA or gDNA that came from T cells, B-cell-depleted T cells, or PBMCs.

Method: immunoSEQ multiplex PCR; TCRdb's copy keeps in-frame clones and lacks some. The table records some 99,000 clones, around 80% of them present only once. The sample consisted of peripheral blood. This receptor was taken from a human donor in a cohort sampled during active or convalescent COVID-19.

This chain's CDR3 is CASSARTGYGYTF. The CDR3 region has the DNA TGTGCCAGCAGCGCACGGACAGGCTATGGCTACACCTTC. This chain links TRBV13 with TRBJ1-2, with 7 bases identical to TRBD1. Germline V gene sequence: CDR1 PRHDT, CDR2 FYEKMQ (reference sequence). V lost 5 bases to trimming and J lost 4 bases; unmatched junction nucleotides: 4. This CDR3 is 13 amino acids long.